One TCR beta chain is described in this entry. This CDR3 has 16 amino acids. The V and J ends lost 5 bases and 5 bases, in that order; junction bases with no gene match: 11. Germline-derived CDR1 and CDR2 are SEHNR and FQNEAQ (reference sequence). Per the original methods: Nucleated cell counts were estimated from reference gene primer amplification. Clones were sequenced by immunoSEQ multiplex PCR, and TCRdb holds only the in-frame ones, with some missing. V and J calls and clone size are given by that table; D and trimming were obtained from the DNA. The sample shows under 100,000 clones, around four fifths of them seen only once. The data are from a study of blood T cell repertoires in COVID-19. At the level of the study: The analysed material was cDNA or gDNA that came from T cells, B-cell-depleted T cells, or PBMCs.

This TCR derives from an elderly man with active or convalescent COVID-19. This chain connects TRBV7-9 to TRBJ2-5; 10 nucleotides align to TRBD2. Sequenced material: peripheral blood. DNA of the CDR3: TGTGCCAGCAGCGCCCGTCCCAGCGGGAGGGCGGAGACCCAGTACTTC. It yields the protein CASSARPSGRAETQYF.